This TCR beta chain derives from a study of cytomegalovirus exposure and HLA in healthy donors. The CDR3 consists of 14 residues. V was clipped by 3 bases and J by 5 bases; unmatched bases: 1. Per germline, CDR1 SGHRS and CDR2 YFSETQ. Regarding the study as a whole: It was found in a later analysis that first-cohort TCR clusters tended to co-occur in the approximately 120 validation repertoires.

Note on this clone: What it binds is not known.

Clones were sequenced by immunoSEQ multiplex PCR, and TCRdb holds only the in-frame ones, with some missing. The sample gives 80,000 or so clones, 85% to 95% of which show up once; more than 0.6% is in the top ten. The rearrangement uses TRBV5-1 and TRBJ1-4, with 10 nucleotides matching TRBD1. The source of this sequence is a woman between 18 and 30 years old in good health and CMV-seronegative. Source material: PBMCs. The CDR3 loop is CASSWTGGNEKLFF. The CDR3, as DNA: TGCGCCAGCAGCTGGACAGGGGGAAATGAAAAACTGTTTTTT.